The table lists the clone carrying this TCR beta chain with a few counts. The data were taken from a study of beta chain features in type 1 diabetes. V dropped 2 bases and J dropped 4; count of bases not matched to a gene: 9. The CDR3 runs 17 residues. Germline V CDR1 and CDR2: SGHDN, FVKESK. Sequenced material consisted of expressed TCRB transcripts (all of the isolated RNA was reverse transcribed). This table comes from immunoSEQ multiplex PCR, and its TCRdb copy is limited to in-frame clones, with some not included. The sample consists of over 100,000 clones, 40% of them appearing once. The chain recombines TRBV14 with TRBJ2-3, with 10 bases aligning to TRBD2. The sequenced sample consisted of stem cell memory CD4+ T cells from blood. The source is a woman younger than 35 in good health. Here the CDR3 reads CASSQINSGRWSDTQYF. CDR3 nucleotide sequence: TGTGCCAGCAGCCAAATCAATAGCGGGAGGTGGTCAGATACGCAGTATTTT.